A selection of T cell receptor beta chains follows, all from one sample in a study of sequential checkpoint blockade in melanoma. Generated by immunoSEQ multiplex PCR, the TCRdb table keeps only in-frame clones and is missing some. Of roughly 450 clones listed, over 15% are singletons. Here the sequenced sample was tumor tissue (inferred from file names), taken from a patient given nivolumab and ipilimumab in sequence. These TCRs come from a human donor with melanoma. Each CDR3 is given with its conserved first and last residue. D genes are given only for firm matches. The listing skips clone size in some rows; elsewhere it reads once, few, many or a size class.

v_call: TRBV28
clone_size: large
j_call: TRBJ2-3
d_call: NA
cdr3_nt: TGTGCCAGCACCCCCAACTTTCAGGAAACAGATACGCAGTATTTT
cdr3_aa: CASTPNFQETDTQYF

v_call: TRBV28
clone_size: few
j_call: TRBJ2-1
d_call: TRBD2
cdr3_nt: TGTGCCAGCAGTTCGGCCACGCGAGGGGAGGGATGGGTATGGAATGAGCAGTTCTTC
cdr3_aa: CASSSATRGEGWVWNEQFF

v_call: TRBV11-3
clone_size: few
j_call: TRBJ1-4
d_call: NA
cdr3_nt: TGTGCCAGCAGCTTCATCGGGGCAGGGTCAACTAATGAAAAACTGTTTTTT
cdr3_aa: CASSFIGAGSTNEKLFF

v_call: TRBV7-7
clone_size: NA
j_call: TRBJ2-2
d_call: TRBD2
cdr3_nt: TGTGCCAGCAGCCCACGGACTAGCGGGGGTCTAGGCGGGGAGCTGTTTTTT
cdr3_aa: CASSPRTSGGLGGELFF

v_call: TRBV9
clone_size: few
j_call: TRBJ1-3
d_call: TRBD1
cdr3_nt: TGTGCCAGCAAGAAAGGGACAGAAAACACCATATATTTT
cdr3_aa: CASKKGTENTIYF

v_call: TRBV5-1
clone_size: few
j_call: TRBJ2-3
d_call: NA
cdr3_nt: TGCGCCAGCAGCCAGGGGTTTGGTACAGATACGCAGTATTTT
cdr3_aa: CASSQGFGTDTQYF

v_call: TRBV30
clone_size: few
j_call: TRBJ1-1
d_call: NA
cdr3_nt: TGTGCCTGGAGGGACCGACGCACTGAAGCTTTCTTT
cdr3_aa: CAWRDRRTEAFF

v_call: TRBV30
clone_size: few
j_call: TRBJ1-1
d_call: NA
cdr3_nt: TGTGCCTGGAGTGAAGACATGAACACTGAAGCTTTCTTT
cdr3_aa: CAWSEDMNTEAFF

v_call: TRBV11-3
clone_size: medium-sized
j_call: TRBJ2-5
d_call: NA
cdr3_nt: TGTGCCAGCAGCTTGGCTACAGGGAGCAAAGAGACCCAGTACTTC
cdr3_aa: CASSLATGSKETQYF

v_call: TRBV19
clone_size: NA
j_call: TRBJ2-2
d_call: TRBD1
cdr3_nt: TGTGCCAGTAGCCGGGACAGGGCCACCGGGGAGCTGTTTTTT
cdr3_aa: CASSRDRATGELFF

v_call: TRBV11-3
clone_size: NA
j_call: TRBJ2-3
d_call: TRBD1
cdr3_nt: TGTGCCAGCAGCGGCGAGACAGGGGGATCGACAGATACGCAGTATTTT
cdr3_aa: CASSGETGGSTDTQYF

v_call: TRBV6-8
clone_size: large
j_call: TRBJ1-4
d_call: NA
cdr3_nt: TGTGCCAGCAGTGACTGTCCAAGTCTCCTAGTCGACAATGAAAAACTGTTTTTT
cdr3_aa: CASSDCPSLLVDNEKLFF

v_call: TRBV6-8
clone_size: NA
j_call: TRBJ2-1
d_call: TRBD2
cdr3_nt: TGTGCCAGCAGTTACGGAGCGGGAGACAATGAGCAGTTCTTC
cdr3_aa: CASSYGAGDNEQFF

v_call: TRBV6-8
clone_size: few
j_call: TRBJ2-3
d_call: NA
cdr3_nt: TGTGCCAGCAGTCCAGGGGAGACAGATACGCAGTATTTT
cdr3_aa: CASSPGETDTQYF

v_call: TRBV6-8
clone_size: NA
j_call: TRBJ1-5
d_call: NA
cdr3_nt: TGTGCCAGCAGTTACGACCTTTATAGCAATCAGCCCCAGCATTTT
cdr3_aa: CASSYDLYSNQPQHF

v_call: TRBV11-3
clone_size: large
j_call: TRBJ1-1
d_call: TRBD1
cdr3_nt: TGTGCCAGCAGCCCGGGACAGGGATCTGTGAACACTGAAGCTTTCTTT
cdr3_aa: CASSPGQGSVNTEAFF

v_call: TRBV27
clone_size: few
j_call: TRBJ2-4
d_call: TRBD2
cdr3_nt: TGTGCCAGCAGTTTATGGGGACTAGCGGGACTCGGGGGGGCCAAAAACATTCAGTACTTC
cdr3_aa: CASSLWGLAGLGGAKNIQYF

v_call: TRBV19
clone_size: NA
j_call: TRBJ1-2
d_call: NA
cdr3_nt: TGTGCCAGTAGTCCCCCCGGGGCACACTATGGCTACACCTTC
cdr3_aa: CASSPPGAHYGYTF

v_call: TRBV4-1
clone_size: few
j_call: TRBJ2-1
d_call: NA
cdr3_nt: TGCGCCAGCAGCCAAGATGGGAATGAGCAGTTCTTC
cdr3_aa: CASSQDGNEQFF

v_call: TRBV6-8
clone_size: few
j_call: TRBJ2-7
d_call: NA
cdr3_nt: TGTGCCAGCAGTTCATCCTCAGGGGCGAGGGAGCAGTACTTC
cdr3_aa: CASSSSSGAREQYF

v_call: TRBV11-3
clone_size: few
j_call: TRBJ2-3
d_call: NA
cdr3_nt: TGTGCCAGCAGCCTGACCGGGACCGCCACAGATACGCAGTATTTT
cdr3_aa: CASSLTGTATDTQYF

v_call: TRBV11-3
clone_size: NA
j_call: TRBJ2-7
d_call: TRBD1
cdr3_nt: TGTGCCAGCAGGAGGGGGACAGACTCCTACGAGCAGTACTTC
cdr3_aa: CASRRGTDSYEQYF

v_call: TRBV30
clone_size: NA
j_call: TRBJ2-1
d_call: TRBD2
cdr3_nt: TGTGCCTGGAGTACTAGCGGGAGGGCCTTAGGACGGGAGCAGTTCTTC
cdr3_aa: CAWSTSGRALGREQFF

v_call: TRBV4-1
clone_size: NA
j_call: TRBJ1-5
d_call: NA
cdr3_nt: TGCGCCAGCAGCCAAGACCCGACAGGCAATCAGCCCCAGCATTTT
cdr3_aa: CASSQDPTGNQPQHF

v_call: TRBV18
clone_size: once
j_call: TRBJ1-2
d_call: NA
cdr3_nt: TGTGCCAGCTCACCCCCTGGGGGGTTATCTGGCTACACCTTC
cdr3_aa: CASSPPGGLSGYTF

v_call: TRBV28
clone_size: few
j_call: TRBJ2-7
d_call: TRBD2
cdr3_nt: TGTGCCAGCAGGCTGACTAGCGGGCGAACCTACGAGCAGTACTTC
cdr3_aa: CASRLTSGRTYEQYF

v_call: TRBV25-1
clone_size: once
j_call: TRBJ1-2
d_call: NA
cdr3_nt: TGTGCCAGCAGTGGCGGGGTCCCCTTCCTATCGTCTAACTATGGCTACACCTTC
cdr3_aa: CASSGGVPFLSSNYGYTF

v_call: TRBV28
clone_size: large
j_call: TRBJ1-5
d_call: NA
cdr3_nt: TGTGCCAGCAGTTCCAGCGTCAGGATTAGCAATCAGCCCCAGCATTTT
cdr3_aa: CASSSSVRISNQPQHF

v_call: TRBV6-8
clone_size: few
j_call: TRBJ2-7
d_call: TRBD2
cdr3_nt: TGTGCCAGCAGTTACTCTAGCGGGAGCTCCTACGAGCAGTACTTC
cdr3_aa: CASSYSSGSSYEQYF

v_call: TRBV6-8
clone_size: few
j_call: TRBJ2-3
d_call: NA
cdr3_nt: TGTGCCAGCAGTTCCCGGACTGGACACACAGATACGCAGTATTTT
cdr3_aa: CASSSRTGHTDTQYF

v_call: TRBV19
clone_size: NA
j_call: TRBJ1-2
d_call: NA
cdr3_nt: TGTGCCAGTAGTACAAAAGGGACTCTGGGAGGCACCTTC
cdr3_aa: CASSTKGTLGGTF

v_call: TRBV5-1
clone_size: NA
j_call: TRBJ1-1
d_call: NA
cdr3_nt: TGCGCCAGCAGCGCTGGGAGACAGGCCCTCACTGAAGCTTTCTTT
cdr3_aa: CASSAGRQALTEAFF

v_call: TRBV6-8
clone_size: few
j_call: TRBJ1-5
d_call: TRBD1
cdr3_nt: TGTGCCAGCAGTTACTCGATATTGGGACAGAGAAATCAGCCCCAGCATTTT
cdr3_aa: CASSYSILGQRNQPQHF

v_call: TRBV5-1
clone_size: NA
j_call: TRBJ2-7
d_call: TRBD2
cdr3_nt: TGCGCCAGCAGCTTGCCCGGTGCGGGGGGGTTCTCCTACGAGCAGTACTTC
cdr3_aa: CASSLPGAGGFSYEQYF

v_call: TRBV19
clone_size: NA
j_call: TRBJ2-7
d_call: NA
cdr3_nt: TGTGCCAGTCGCCCTCGGGACGGTATTACCTACGAGCAGTACTTC
cdr3_aa: CASRPRDGITYEQYF

v_call: TRBV12-5
clone_size: few
j_call: TRBJ1-1
d_call: TRBD1
cdr3_nt: TGTGCTAGTGCCCTCACCTCCCCCTCGGACAGGCTGAACACTGAAGCTTTCTTT
cdr3_aa: CASALTSPSDRLNTEAFF

v_call: TRBV9
clone_size: few
j_call: TRBJ1-5
d_call: TRBD1
cdr3_nt: TGTGCCAGCAGCGGCGCCGGGACAGGGCCGAATCAGCCCCAGCATTTT
cdr3_aa: CASSGAGTGPNQPQHF

v_call: TRBV6-8
clone_size: few
j_call: TRBJ1-6
d_call: NA
cdr3_nt: TGTGCCAGCATCACACCGGGACGGGATAATTCACCCCTCCACTTT
cdr3_aa: CASITPGRDNSPLHF

v_call: TRBV29-1
clone_size: NA
j_call: TRBJ2-7
d_call: TRBD2
cdr3_nt: TGCAGCGTTGAAACTATAGCGGGAGCAGCCTACGAGCAGTACTTC
cdr3_aa: CSVETIAGAAYEQYF

v_call: TRBV9
clone_size: few
j_call: TRBJ1-1
d_call: NA
cdr3_nt: TGTGCCAGCAGCGTAAGTTGGGGCCGGGGCACTGAAGCTTTCTTT
cdr3_aa: CASSVSWGRGTEAFF